The rows below give T cell receptor beta chains drawn from one sample of a study of CD8+ T cells in alopecia areata. The table came from immunoSEQ multiplex PCR; TCRdb's copy has only in-frame clones and leaves some out. The profile shows about 200,000 clones, roughly 64% of them singletons. This specimen consisted of CD4+ T cells sorted from blood, obtained at week 24, from a patient treated with tofacitinib. The receptor source for this set is a human donor with alopecia areata. CDR3s include the opening cysteine and the closing phenylalanine or tryptophan. Fields, in order: CDR3 protein, CDR3 DNA, J gene, clone size, V gene, D gene. A D gene is named only where the DNA matches it firmly. Expanded clones get a size class; other rows say once, few or many, or leave the size out.

cdr3_aa: CASSLGRDFQETQYF; cdr3_nt: TGCGCCAGCAGCTTGGGCCGGGACTTTCAAGAGACCCAGTACTTC; j_call: TRBJ2-5; clone_size: NA; v_call: TRBV5-1; d_call: NA
cdr3_aa: CASSQARGAGDQFF; cdr3_nt: TGTGCCAGCAGCCAAGCAAGGGGAGCGGGCGACCAGTTCTTC; j_call: TRBJ2-1; clone_size: NA; v_call: TRBV6-5; d_call: NA
cdr3_aa: CASRKGARETQYF; cdr3_nt: TGTGCCAGCAGGAAGGGGGCGAGGGAGACCCAGTACTTC; j_call: TRBJ2-5; clone_size: NA; v_call: TRBV28; d_call: TRBD1
cdr3_aa: CASSIQGAKNIQYF; cdr3_nt: TGTGCCAGTAGTATTCAGGGGGCCAAAAACATTCAGTACTTC; j_call: TRBJ2-4; clone_size: NA; v_call: TRBV19; d_call: NA
cdr3_aa: CASSAISGEEQFF; cdr3_nt: TGCGCCAGCAGCGCCATCTCGGGGGAAGAGCAGTTCTTC; j_call: TRBJ2-1; clone_size: NA; v_call: TRBV5-1; d_call: NA
cdr3_aa: CASSLPGQGESYNYGYTF; cdr3_nt: TGTGCCAGCAGCCTTCCAGGACAGGGGGAGAGTTACAACTATGGCTACACCTTC; j_call: TRBJ1-2; clone_size: NA; v_call: TRBV25-1; d_call: TRBD1
cdr3_aa: CASSLRTGGSDTQYF; cdr3_nt: TGCGCCAGCAGCTTGCGAACAGGGGGGTCAGATACGCAGTATTTT; j_call: TRBJ2-3; clone_size: few; v_call: TRBV5-1; d_call: TRBD1
cdr3_aa: CASSFMGQGRDTEAFF; cdr3_nt: TGTGCCAGCAGTTTTATGGGACAGGGAAGGGATACTGAAGCTTTCTTT; j_call: TRBJ1-1; clone_size: many; v_call: TRBV7-6; d_call: TRBD1
cdr3_aa: CASSLARYNEQFF; cdr3_nt: TGTGCCAGCAGCTTGGCGCGGTACAATGAGCAGTTCTTC; j_call: TRBJ2-1; clone_size: NA; v_call: TRBV5-8; d_call: NA
cdr3_aa: CASSPGQISGNTIYF; cdr3_nt: TGTGCCAGCAGCCCCGGACAGATCTCTGGAAACACCATATATTTT; j_call: TRBJ1-3; clone_size: NA; v_call: TRBV9; d_call: NA
cdr3_aa: CASSVDVRETQYF; cdr3_nt: TGTGCCAGCAGCGTAGACGTACGGGAGACCCAGTACTTC; j_call: TRBJ2-5; clone_size: NA; v_call: TRBV9; d_call: NA
cdr3_aa: CASSLAPTAGVREQYF; cdr3_nt: TGTGCCAGCAGCTTAGCGCCGACGGCCGGGGTGCGCGAGCAGTACTTC; j_call: TRBJ2-7; clone_size: once; v_call: TRBV7-2; d_call: NA
cdr3_aa: CASSPLKGPGELFF; cdr3_nt: TGTGCCAGCAGCCCCCTCAAGGGCCCCGGGGAGCTGTTTTTT; j_call: TRBJ2-2; clone_size: NA; v_call: TRBV7-2; d_call: NA
cdr3_aa: CASSSVSGSGTDTQYF; cdr3_nt: TGTGCCAGCAGCTCGGTTAGCGGGAGCGGCACAGATACGCAGTATTTT; j_call: TRBJ2-3; clone_size: few; v_call: TRBV7-9; d_call: TRBD2
cdr3_aa: CSVIQGMGGYTF; cdr3_nt: TGCAGCGTGATACAGGGGATGGGTGGCTACACCTTC; j_call: TRBJ1-2; clone_size: NA; v_call: TRBV29-1; d_call: TRBD1
cdr3_aa: CASSWRLGNIQYF; cdr3_nt: TGTGCCAGCAGCTGGAGGCTGGGAAACATTCAGTACTTC; j_call: TRBJ2-4; clone_size: NA; v_call: TRBV11-2; d_call: NA
cdr3_aa: CASSPGLAGGTDTQYF; cdr3_nt: TGTGCCAGCAGCCCGGGACTAGCGGGAGGCACAGATACGCAGTATTTT; j_call: TRBJ2-3; clone_size: NA; v_call: TRBV7-6; d_call: TRBD2
cdr3_aa: CASSGYAGETQYF; cdr3_nt: TGTGCCAGCAGCGGTTATGCTGGAGAGACCCAGTACTTC; j_call: TRBJ2-5; clone_size: NA; v_call: TRBV9; d_call: NA
cdr3_aa: CSARQGYEQYF; cdr3_nt: TGCAGCGCCCGACAGGGGTACGAGCAGTACTTC; j_call: TRBJ2-7; clone_size: NA; v_call: TRBV29-1; d_call: TRBD1
cdr3_aa: CSVSGGRSNQPQHF; cdr3_nt: TGCAGCGTCTCAGGGGGCCGTAGCAATCAGCCCCAGCATTTT; j_call: TRBJ1-5; clone_size: few; v_call: TRBV29-1; d_call: TRBD1
cdr3_aa: CASTRMGQGTRFQPQHF; cdr3_nt: TGTGCCAGTACGAGGATGGGACAGGGGACGAGGTTTCAGCCCCAGCATTTT; j_call: TRBJ1-5; clone_size: NA; v_call: TRBV19; d_call: TRBD1
cdr3_aa: CASSFDRGLGDEQFF; cdr3_nt: TGTGCCAGCAGCTTTGACAGGGGGCTGGGGGATGAGCAGTTCTTC; j_call: TRBJ2-1; clone_size: NA; v_call: TRBV5-6; d_call: TRBD1
cdr3_aa: CASSPGQGSGNTIYF; cdr3_nt: TGTGCCAGCAGTCCCGGCCAGGGCTCTGGAAACACCATATATTTT; j_call: TRBJ1-3; clone_size: few; v_call: TRBV28; d_call: NA
cdr3_aa: CASMYPNTGELFF; cdr3_nt: TGTGCCAGCATGTATCCGAACACCGGGGAGCTGTTTTTT; j_call: TRBJ2-2; clone_size: NA; v_call: TRBV28; d_call: NA
cdr3_aa: CASSPGTSGQETQYF; cdr3_nt: TGCGCCAGCAGCCCCGGGACTAGCGGCCAAGAGACCCAGTACTTC; j_call: TRBJ2-5; clone_size: NA; v_call: TRBV5-1; d_call: TRBD2
cdr3_aa: CASSPYGMNTEAFF; cdr3_nt: TGTGCCAGCAGCCCTTACGGAATGAACACTGAAGCTTTCTTT; j_call: TRBJ1-1; clone_size: NA; v_call: TRBV9; d_call: NA
cdr3_aa: CASSLGPADTQYF; cdr3_nt: TGTGCCAGCAGCTTGGGGCCGGCAGATACGCAGTATTTT; j_call: TRBJ2-3; clone_size: few; v_call: TRBV5-4; d_call: NA
cdr3_aa: CASSGQATSYGYTF; cdr3_nt: TGTGCCAGCAGCGGACAGGCAACCTCATATGGCTACACCTTC; j_call: TRBJ1-2; clone_size: NA; v_call: TRBV2; d_call: TRBD1
cdr3_aa: CASTQEPGTDTQYF; cdr3_nt: TGCGCCAGCACCCAAGAGCCAGGGACAGATACGCAGTATTTT; j_call: TRBJ2-3; clone_size: NA; v_call: TRBV5-1; d_call: NA
cdr3_aa: CASSLVGTGTDTQYF; cdr3_nt: TGTGCCAGCAGCTTAGTTGGGACGGGAACAGATACGCAGTATTTT; j_call: TRBJ2-3; clone_size: few; v_call: TRBV7-9; d_call: NA
cdr3_aa: CASSQTGTGRSGANVLTF; cdr3_nt: TGCGCCAGCAGCCAAACCGGGACAGGGCGCTCTGGGGCCAACGTCCTGACTTTC; j_call: TRBJ2-6; clone_size: NA; v_call: TRBV4-1; d_call: TRBD1
cdr3_aa: CAWELGHLYGYTF; cdr3_nt: TGTGCCTGGGAGTTGGGGCACCTCTATGGCTACACCTTC; j_call: TRBJ1-2; clone_size: NA; v_call: TRBV30; d_call: NA
cdr3_aa: CASSREQNTEAFF; cdr3_nt: TGCGCCAGCAGTCGTGAACAGAACACTGAAGCTTTCTTT; j_call: TRBJ1-1; clone_size: NA; v_call: TRBV23-1; d_call: NA
cdr3_aa: CASSPPPGQENYGYTF; cdr3_nt: TGTGCCAGCTCACCTCCGCCGGGACAGGAGAACTATGGCTACACCTTC; j_call: TRBJ1-2; clone_size: NA; v_call: TRBV18; d_call: TRBD1
cdr3_aa: CASSLSAPGGGTQYF; cdr3_nt: TGTGCCAGCAGTTTATCCGCACCTGGGGGCGGGACCCAGTACTTC; j_call: TRBJ2-5; clone_size: NA; v_call: TRBV28; d_call: NA
cdr3_aa: CASSQDRAGGETQYF; cdr3_nt: TGCGCCAGCAGCCAAGATAGGGCAGGGGGAGAGACCCAGTACTTC; j_call: TRBJ2-5; clone_size: NA; v_call: TRBV4-3; d_call: TRBD1
cdr3_aa: CASSQAVADRGQEYF; cdr3_nt: TGCGCCAGCAGCCAAGCCGTCGCGGACAGGGGGCAAGAGTACTTC; j_call: TRBJ2-4; clone_size: NA; v_call: TRBV4-3; d_call: TRBD1
cdr3_aa: CASSSPGGSYEQYF; cdr3_nt: TGTGCCAGCAGTTCCCCCGGAGGGTCCTACGAGCAGTACTTC; j_call: TRBJ2-7; clone_size: NA; v_call: TRBV27; d_call: NA
cdr3_aa: CASSWDRMNTEAFF; cdr3_nt: TGCGCCAGCAGCTGGGACCGAATGAACACTGAAGCTTTCTTT; j_call: TRBJ1-1; clone_size: NA; v_call: TRBV5-1; d_call: NA
cdr3_aa: CAWSKNGLGETQYF; cdr3_nt: TGTGCCTGGAGTAAGAACGGGTTGGGGGAGACCCAGTACTTC; j_call: TRBJ2-5; clone_size: NA; v_call: TRBV30; d_call: NA
cdr3_aa: CASSLKGTIQYF; cdr3_nt: TGTGCCAGCAGCTTAAAGGGGACCATTCAGTACTTC; j_call: TRBJ2-4; clone_size: few; v_call: TRBV11-2; d_call: NA
cdr3_aa: CASSQSRAEGKGDEETQYF; cdr3_nt: TGCGCCAGCAGTCAATCACGAGCGGAAGGCAAGGGGGATGAAGAGACCCAGTACTTC; j_call: TRBJ2-5; clone_size: few; v_call: TRBV23-1; d_call: NA
cdr3_aa: CATSPGVSTDTQYF; cdr3_nt: TGTGCCACCTCACCAGGGGTGAGCACAGATACGCAGTATTTT; j_call: TRBJ2-3; clone_size: NA; v_call: TRBV15; d_call: NA
cdr3_aa: CASSLYGGSGRLRNEQFF; cdr3_nt: TGTGCCAGCAGTTTATATGGGGGTAGCGGGAGGTTGCGCAATGAGCAGTTCTTC; j_call: TRBJ2-1; clone_size: NA; v_call: TRBV27; d_call: TRBD2
cdr3_aa: CVTRGQLSYEQYF; cdr3_nt: TGTGTCACCAGGGGACAGCTCTCCTACGAGCAGTACTTC; j_call: TRBJ2-7; clone_size: NA; v_call: TRBV28; d_call: TRBD1
cdr3_aa: CASSDSYSNQPQHF; cdr3_nt: TGTGCCAGCAGTGACAGTTATAGCAATCAGCCCCAGCATTTT; j_call: TRBJ1-5; clone_size: NA; v_call: TRBV25-1; d_call: NA
cdr3_aa: CASSLNGRETQYF; cdr3_nt: TGTGCCAGCAGCTTAAACGGCAGGGAGACCCAGTACTTC; j_call: TRBJ2-5; clone_size: NA; v_call: TRBV7-3; d_call: NA
cdr3_aa: CASSLSGEQTQYF; cdr3_nt: TGTGCCAGCAGCTTGAGCGGGGAGCAGACCCAGTACTTC; j_call: TRBJ2-5; clone_size: NA; v_call: TRBV5-4; d_call: TRBD2
cdr3_aa: CASGWGVKQPQHF; cdr3_nt: TGTGCCAGCGGCTGGGGGGTGAAACAGCCCCAGCATTTT; j_call: TRBJ1-5; clone_size: few; v_call: TRBV5-5; d_call: NA
cdr3_aa: CASSLGRGNYGYTF; cdr3_nt: TGTGCCAGCAGCCTAGGGAGAGGGAACTATGGCTACACCTTC; j_call: TRBJ1-2; clone_size: NA; v_call: TRBV2; d_call: NA
cdr3_aa: CASSSLLSTDTQYF; cdr3_nt: TGTGCCAGCAGCTCCCTGCTCAGCACAGATACGCAGTATTTT; j_call: TRBJ2-3; clone_size: NA; v_call: TRBV7-2; d_call: NA
cdr3_aa: CATSRDGGQGLNTEAFF; cdr3_nt: TGTGCCACCAGCAGAGATGGGGGGCAAGGCTTGAACACTGAAGCTTTCTTT; j_call: TRBJ1-1; clone_size: NA; v_call: TRBV15; d_call: NA
cdr3_aa: CASSPGLPRGETQYF; cdr3_nt: TGTGCCAGCAGCCCGGGACTACCAAGAGGAGAGACCCAGTACTTC; j_call: TRBJ2-5; clone_size: few; v_call: TRBV5-4; d_call: TRBD2